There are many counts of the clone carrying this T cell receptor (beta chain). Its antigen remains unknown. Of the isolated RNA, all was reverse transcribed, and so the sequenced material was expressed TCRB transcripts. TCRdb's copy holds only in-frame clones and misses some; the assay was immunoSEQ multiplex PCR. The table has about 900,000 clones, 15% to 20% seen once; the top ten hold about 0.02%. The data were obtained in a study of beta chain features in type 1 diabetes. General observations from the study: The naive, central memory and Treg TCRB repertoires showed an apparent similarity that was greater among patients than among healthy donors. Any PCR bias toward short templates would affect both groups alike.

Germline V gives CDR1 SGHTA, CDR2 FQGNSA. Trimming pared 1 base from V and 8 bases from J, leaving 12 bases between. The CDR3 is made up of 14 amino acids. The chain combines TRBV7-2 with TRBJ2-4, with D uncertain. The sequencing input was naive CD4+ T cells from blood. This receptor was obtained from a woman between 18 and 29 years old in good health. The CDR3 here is CASSLVPAWDIQYF. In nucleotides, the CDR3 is TGTGCCAGCAGCTTAGTCCCAGCATGGGACATTCAGTACTTC.